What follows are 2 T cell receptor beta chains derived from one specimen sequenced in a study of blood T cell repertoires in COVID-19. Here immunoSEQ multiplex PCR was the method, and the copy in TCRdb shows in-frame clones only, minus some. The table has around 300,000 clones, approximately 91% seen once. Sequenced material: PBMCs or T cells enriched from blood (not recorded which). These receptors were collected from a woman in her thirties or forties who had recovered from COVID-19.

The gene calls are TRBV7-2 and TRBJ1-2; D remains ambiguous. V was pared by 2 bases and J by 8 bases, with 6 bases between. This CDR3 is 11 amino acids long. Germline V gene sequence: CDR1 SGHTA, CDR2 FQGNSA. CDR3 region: CASSLLRGYTF. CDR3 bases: TGTGCCAGCAGCTTACTTCGGGGCTACACCTTC.

The CDR3 spells CASSLWGGRDYGYTF. The DNA of the CDR3 is TGTGCCAGCAGCTTATGGGGTGGCAGGGACTATGGCTACACCTTC. The chain recombines TRBV7-9 with TRBJ1-2; a weak D match, TRBD1 (5 bases). Per the germline V gene, CDR1 is SEHNR and CDR2 is FQNEAQ (reference sequence). The V gene lost 2 bases and the J gene lost 3 bases, with 13 bases spanning the gap. CDR3 length: 15 amino acids.